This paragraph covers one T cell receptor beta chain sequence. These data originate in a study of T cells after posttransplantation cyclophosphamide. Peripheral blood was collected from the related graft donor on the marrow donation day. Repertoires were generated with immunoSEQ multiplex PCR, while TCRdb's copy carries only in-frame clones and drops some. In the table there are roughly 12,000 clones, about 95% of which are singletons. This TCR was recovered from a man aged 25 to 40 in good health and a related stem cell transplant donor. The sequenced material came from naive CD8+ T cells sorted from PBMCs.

For the CDR3, the DNA is TGTGCCAGCAGCCTGGAACTAGCCAATGAGCAGTTCTTC. Translation gives CASSLELANEQFF. This chain uses TRBV7-3 with TRBJ2-1; maybe TRBD2 (6 bases). Germline V gives CDR1 SGHTA, CDR2 FQGTGA. The CDR3 runs to 13 residues. Trimming left V 5 bases short and J 6 bases short, with 11 bases between.